This T cell receptor (beta chain) was obtained from a study of glioma-infiltrating T cells after dendritic cell vaccination (dated by TCRdb to between 2015 and 2016). Background on the whole study: A cohort of roughly 15 glioblastoma patients from Phase I and II dendritic cell vaccination trials was included, of whom 9 were newly diagnosed and 6 had recurrent disease. The vaccine was prepared from monocyte-derived dendritic cells that were cultured for seven days with IL-4 and GM-CSF and then pulsed overnight with autologous tumor lysate. Survival after dendritic cell vaccination was correlated with TCR sequencing metrics, such as TIL content and the overlap between tumor and blood repertoires. Three intradermal dendritic cell vaccine injections were administered to patients at biweekly intervals in the arm below the axilla. In glioblastoma patients vaccinated with dendritic cells, deep sequencing of TCR beta CDR3 regions served to measure the amount of tumor-infiltrating lymphocytes and to compare repertoires between tumor and blood. Autologous tumor lysate-pulsed dendritic cell vaccination was administered to the patients between about 2003 and 2012. What the authors observed across the whole study: The cohort was small and heterogeneous, only a few patients had full blood and tumor sets, and even fewer had initial-recurrent tumor pairs. No direct relationship between TCR clonality and survival was found, suggesting a diverse polyclonal response may matter. The response model built on TCR overlap across three groups was characterized as speculative, with prospective validation still needed. Higher estimated pretreatment TIL content predicted longer time to progression and overall survival after dendritic cell vaccination.

Using the immunoSEQ assay, TCRB CDR3 regions were amplified from 2 to 2.5 micrograms of genomic DNA, or from all available DNA when less than that was on hand. For multiplex PCR, 60 forward primers for TCR V beta segments and 13 reverse primers for J beta segments were used. Synthetic control templates were spiked into each sample at limiting dilution to estimate reads per starting template. Sequencing produced 87 bp reads on the Illumina HiSeq System. The original pipeline was this. To remove PCR and sequencing errors, closely related sequences were merged with a nearest neighbor algorithm. TCR overlap was defined as the percentage of unique tumor TCR beta sequences that were also present in the same patient's peripheral blood. Imported from immuneACCESS, the table was reduced by TCRdb to in-frame sequences with V and J called. These copies leave out some clones; in studies compared against another copy, an unresolved V gene accounts for under half, and the cause of the remainder is not known. The DNA was the basis for D and trimming; V, J and clone size are from that table. In all, the sample holds 50,000 to 75,000 clones, and roughly 84% of those were seen once. The top ten clonotypes cover around 8.3% of the sample.

On this clone itself: This clone's antigen is unknown. No much larger clonotype is one base removed from it; base qualities were not supplied.

The sample's time point, from its label and the paper: after dendritic cell vaccination, including at tumor progression/relapse. Patients were selected for having adequate residual fresh-frozen tumor tissue and more than two years of available survival data. An isocitrate dehydrogenase mutation was not carried by any of the glioblastoma patients, although molecular status was otherwise variable. PBMC collection took place before vaccination, two weeks after the third vaccination, and at tumor progression if progression occurred. The Qiagen DNeasy Blood extraction Kit was used for extraction of genomic DNA. Spanning cysteine to phenylalanine, the CDR3 consists of 14 amino acids. The CDR3 DNA has 42 bases and is translated from base 1. The junction shows trimming of 5 bases on V and 9 bases on J, and the gene matches do not reach 5 bases of it. For CDR1 and CDR2, the germline V gene (reference sequence) lists PRHDT and FYEKMQ.

This sequence uses TRBV13 and TRBJ1-6; 9 middle bases align to TRBD1. The sequence came from a human donor with glioblastoma. Sample: blood, taken after dendritic cell vaccination. The encoded CDR3 is CASSLTGGGSPLHF. The DNA reads TGTGCCAGCAGCCTCACAGGGGGCGGTTCACCCCTCCACTTT.